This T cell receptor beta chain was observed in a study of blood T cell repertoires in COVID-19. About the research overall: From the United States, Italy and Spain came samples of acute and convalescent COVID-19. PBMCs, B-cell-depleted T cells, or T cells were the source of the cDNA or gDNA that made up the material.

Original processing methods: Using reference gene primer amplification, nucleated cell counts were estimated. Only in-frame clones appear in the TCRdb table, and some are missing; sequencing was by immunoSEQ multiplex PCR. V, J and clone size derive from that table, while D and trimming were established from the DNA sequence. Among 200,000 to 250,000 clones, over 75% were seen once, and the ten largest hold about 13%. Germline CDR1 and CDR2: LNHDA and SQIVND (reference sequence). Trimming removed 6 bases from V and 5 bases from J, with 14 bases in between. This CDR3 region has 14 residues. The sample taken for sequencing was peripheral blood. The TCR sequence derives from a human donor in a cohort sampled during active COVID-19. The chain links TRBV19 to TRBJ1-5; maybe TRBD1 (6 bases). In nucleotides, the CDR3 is TGTGCCAGTAGCGACAGGTCCGGGGATCAGCCCCAGCATTTT. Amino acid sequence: CASSDRSGDQPQHF.